The 16 T cell receptor beta chains below all came from one sample that was sequenced in a study of blood T cell repertoires in COVID-19. The data were produced by immunoSEQ multiplex PCR, yet TCRdb's version contains in-frame clones alone and is incomplete. Of 450,000 or so clones detected, roughly 89% appear once; the ten largest clones hold roughly 0.92%. Sample: peripheral blood. The source is a young man with COVID-19, enrolled during active disease.

This clone was seen more than once but under ten times. The V call is TRBV2, the J call TRBJ2-7, with 13 bases fitting TRBD2. CDR3 length equals 15 residues. After removal of 6 bases from V and 5 bases from J, the junction contained 7 bases not matched to a gene. CDR1 and CDR2 (germline): SNHLY, FYNNEI. The CDR3 protein is CASRVGTSGKDEQYF. In nucleotides, the CDR3 is TGTGCCAGCAGGGTAGGGACTAGCGGGAAGGACGAGCAGTACTTC.

The CDR3 bases are TGTGCCAGCAGCGTAGGGGGACTAGTCTTCAATGAGCAGTTCTTC. This codes for CASSVGGLVFNEQFF. The chain is built from TRBV9 and TRBJ2-1; 8 nucleotides match TRBD2. V was pared by 0 bases and J by 6 bases, with 5 bases of the junction left unmatched. This CDR3 spans 15 amino acids. Germline V gene data show CDR1 as SGDLS and CDR2 as YYNGEE.

J is TRBJ1-2 and V is TRBV11-3, with a weak D call TRBD1 (5 bases). This CDR3 has 15 residues. The V gene lost 5 bases and the J gene lost 3 bases, with 16 bases spanning the gap. Looked up from germline, CDR1 is SGHNT and CDR2 is YENEEA. The CDR3 sequence is CASSPGPGMDYGYTF. The CDR3 nucleotides are TGTGCCAGCAGCCCCGGCCCAGGGATGGACTATGGCTACACCTTC.

This sequence joins TRBV6-5 and TRBJ1-5; 8 nucleotides line up with TRBD1. CDR1 MNHEY and CDR2 SVGAGI come from the germline V gene. Germline trimming cut 5 bases from V and 6 bases from J; bases unmatched to any gene: 3. This CDR3 contains 13 residues. In DNA form, the CDR3 reads TGTGCCAGCAGTACGACAGGGGCTCAGCCCCAGCATTTT. Translated: CASSTTGAQPQHF.

V is TRBV24-1 and J is TRBJ1-1; 7 bases agree with TRBD1. Germline loops: CDR1 KGHDR, CDR2 SFDVKD. The CDR3 is 13 amino acids. The ends lost 7 bases at V and 5 bases at J; junction bases unmatched: 6. CDR3 loop: CATRRTGETEAFF. In nucleotides, the CDR3 is TGTGCCACCAGGAGAACAGGGGAGACTGAAGCTTTCTTT.

CDR3 residues: CASSRQGANSPLHF. For the CDR3, the DNA is TGTGCCAGCAGCCGACAGGGGGCAAACTCACCCCTCCACTTT. The gene calls are TRBV7-3 and TRBJ1-6; 10 nucleotides line up with TRBD1. Germline CDR1 SGHTA, CDR2 FQGTGA. The CDR3 consists of 14 residues. The junction had 5 bases not matched to a gene; V was cut back by 5 bases and J by 10 bases.

V usage is TRBV6-5 and J usage is TRBJ2-7, with 7 bases lining up with TRBD1. The J segment lost 1 base and the V segment lost 6 bases, leaving 6 bases of the junction unmatched. From germline, CDR1 is MNHEY and CDR2 SVGAGI. The CDR3 is 14 amino acids. CDR3 DNA sequence: TGTGCCAGCAGGCAGGGGGTCGCGTCCTACGAGCAGTACTTC. This codes for CASRQGVASYEQYF.

The chain links TRBV2 to TRBJ1-2, with TRBD1 matching over 8 bases. Germline values: CDR1 SNHLY, CDR2 FYNNEI. With 9 bases clipped from V and 6 bases from J, the junction kept 6 bases outside the gene matches. CDR3 length: 12 amino acids. The CDR3 DNA follows: TGTGCCAGTCTCACAGGGGGAAATGGCTACACCTTC. This translates into CASLTGGNGYTF.

The chain combines TRBV5-4 with TRBJ2-1; TRBD2 agrees at 11 bases. CDR3 size: 16 residues. In germline, CDR1 is SGHNT, CDR2 YYREEE (reference sequence). The J segment lost 7 bases and the V segment lost 4 bases, leaving 10 bases of the junction unmatched. The CDR3 loop is CASSHELAGVRNEQFF. The CDR3 DNA is TGTGCCAGCAGCCACGAACTAGCGGGAGTAAGGAATGAGCAGTTCTTC. Looking up the rest from reference TRBV5-4 and TRBJ2-1 gives the full variable domain: ETGVTQSPTHLIKTRGQQVTLRCSSQSGHNTVSWYQQALGQGPQFIFQYYREEENGRGNFPPRFSGLQFPNYSSELNVNALELDDSALYLCASSHELAGVRNEQFFGPGTRLTVL.

The table lists this clone with a count of one. The chain employs TRBV5-8 and TRBJ2-6, with a weak D call TRBD2 (6 bases). The CDR3 has 17 amino acids. V lost 6 bases, J lost 0 bases, and 16 bases lay in between. The germline gives CDR1 SGHTS, CDR2 YDEGEE. CDR3 amino acids: CASTSGTSRSGANVLTF. The CDR3 nucleotides are TGTGCCAGCACTTCTGGGACTTCCCGCTCTGGGGCCAACGTCCTGACTTTC.

The DNA of the CDR3 is TGTGCCAGCAGCTTGGCCGGTCAAGGCTACACCTTC. This gives the protein CASSLAGQGYTF. The chain employs TRBV5-6 and TRBJ1-2; D is unresolved. Trimming shortened V by 0 bases and J by 8 bases, and 8 bases separated the two germline ends. The CDR3 is made up of 12 amino acids. Germline V gene lookup returns CDR1 SGHDT and CDR2 YYEEEE.

This clone was detected a few times. This chain joins TRBV7-9 and TRBJ2-4; D might be TRBD2 (6 bases). The CDR3 contains 13 residues. Germline V gene data show CDR1 as SEHNR and CDR2 as FQNEAQ (reference sequence). Trimming took off 6 bases at V and 8 bases at J, with 14 bases between the two ends. CDR3 nucleotides: TGTGCCAGCAGACCCCGGGGCGGGGACATTCAGTACTTC. Its protein is CASRPRGGDIQYF.

In its sample, this clone was seen a few times. The rearrangement links TRBV29-1 to TRBJ1-1; D is unclear. V lost 1 base, J lost 0 bases, and 6 bases lay in between. The CDR3 is 13 residues long. CDR1 and CDR2 from the germline V gene are SQVTM and ANQGSEA. The CDR3 protein is CSVEGPMNTEAFF. The CDR3 DNA reads TGCAGCGTTGAAGGTCCCATGAACACTGAAGCTTTCTTT. The full variable domain, completed using reference TRBV29-1 and TRBJ1-1, is SAVISQKPSRDICQRGTSLTIQCQVDSQVTMMFWYRQQPGQSLTLIATANQGSEATYESGFVIDKFPISRPNLTFSTLTVSNMSPEDSSIYLCSVEGPMNTEAFFGQGTRLTVV.

This clone was seen once. The genes are TRBV29-1 and TRBJ2-3, with 10 bases that match TRBD2. There are 13 residues in the CDR3. CDR1 is SQVTM and CDR2 is ANQGSEA in the germline V gene. The J segment lost 3 bases and the V segment lost 6 bases, leaving 3 bases of the junction unmatched. The DNA for the CDR3 is TGCAGCGTGCAGCGGGAGGGTACAGATACGCAGTATTTT. As protein: CSVQREGTDTQYF.

The CDR3 loop is CASSKEVALQETQYF. In DNA, the CDR3 is TGTGCCAGCAGCAAAGAGGTAGCCCTCCAAGAGACCCAGTACTTC. This rearrangement joins TRBV21-1 to TRBJ2-5; the table's D call, TRBD2, was not checked against the DNA. TRBV21-1 is described as a pseudogene. This CDR3 is 15 amino acids long.

The chain is built from TRBV4-1 and TRBJ2-7, with 9 bases identical to TRBD1. V trimming: 3 bases; J trimming: 2 bases; junction bases outside the gene matches: 5. Germline V gives CDR1 MGHRA, CDR2 YSYEKL. CDR3 size: 15 residues. CDR3 sequence reads: CASSHMGQGPYEQYF. In DNA, the CDR3 is TGCGCCAGCAGCCATATGGGACAGGGTCCCTACGAGCAGTACTTC.